Listed below are T cell receptor beta chains from one sample, sequenced in a study of long-term antiretroviral therapy in people with HIV. Data came from immunoSEQ multiplex PCR; TCRdb stores just in-frame clones and leaves some out. The sample has about 23,000 clones, 85% seen once. The starting material was unsorted PBMCs, obtained 1.6 years after starting antiretroviral therapy. Receptors originate from a man aged 40-55 years with HIV. Both conserved end residues are part of each CDR3. A D gene is named only where the DNA matches it firmly. The listing skips clone size in some rows; elsewhere it reads once, few, many or a size class.

abundance	v_gene	d_gene	j_gene	CDR3nt	CDR3aa
NA	TRBV12-5	TRBD1	TRBJ2-7	TGTGCTAGTGGTTCGGGGGACAGGGGATCCTACGAGCAGTACTTC	CASGSGDRGSYEQYF
NA	TRBV10-2	NA	TRBJ2-5	TGCGCCAGCAGTGGGTCCGGGACCGCGAGAGAGACCCAGTACTTC	CASSGSGTARETQYF
few	TRBV19	NA	TRBJ1-3	TGTGCCAGTAGTTCGGGGTCGGACCGCGCTACTGGAAACACCATATATTTT	CASSSGSDRATGNTIYF
NA	TRBV29-1	TRBD2	TRBJ2-1	TGCAGCGTTGAAGAGGTCGGGACTAGCGGTTACAATGAGCAGTTCTTC	CSVEEVGTSGYNEQFF
NA	TRBV29-1	TRBD1	TRBJ2-7	TGCAGCGTTCCCTCGGACAGGAGCTACGAGCAGTACTTC	CSVPSDRSYEQYF
NA	TRBV29-1	TRBD1	TRBJ2-1	TGCAGCGTCGAGCCAACCGGGACAGGGGGATTAAATGAGCAGTTCTTC	CSVEPTGTGGLNEQFF
few	TRBV2	TRBD1	TRBJ2-7	TGTGCCAGCAGTAACCCAGGGGGCTACGAGCAGTACTTC	CASSNPGGYEQYF
NA	TRBV19	NA	TRBJ2-7	TGTGCCAGTAGTGCCGGGCCACGATACGAGCAGTACTTC	CASSAGPRYEQYF
NA	TRBV10-3	TRBD1	TRBJ2-3	TGTGCCATCGGAGGACAGGGATCAGATACGCAGTATTTT	CAIGGQGSDTQYF
NA	TRBV6-1	TRBD1	TRBJ2-7	TGTGCCAGCAGAGGGACAGGGAAAGGCTACGAGCAGTACTTC	CASRGTGKGYEQYF
NA	TRBV2	TRBD2	TRBJ2-1	TGTGCCAGCAGTGGCGGTGGACTAGCGCCCTCCTACAATGAGCAGTTCTTC	CASSGGGLAPSYNEQFF
NA	TRBV7-2	TRBD1	TRBJ2-6	TGTGCCAGCAGCACCCGGGACAGGGCCTCTGGGGCCAACGTCCTGACTTTC	CASSTRDRASGANVLTF
NA	TRBV6-6	NA	TRBJ2-2	TGTGCCAGCAGTTACGAGAGGGGGGCAGCGGGGGAGCTGTTTTTT	CASSYERGAAGELFF
medium-sized	TRBV19	NA	TRBJ1-1	TGTGCCAGTGCGGGTAGCACTGAAGCTTTCTTT	CASAGSTEAFF
few	TRBV7-2	NA	TRBJ2-7	TGTGCCAGCAGCCCAGGATTAGGCGAGCAGTACTTC	CASSPGLGEQYF
NA	TRBV2	NA	TRBJ1-5	TGTGCCAGCAGTGGAGGGCTTAATCAGCCCCAGCATTTT	CASSGGLNQPQHF
once	TRBV27	TRBD1	TRBJ2-3	TGTGCCAGCAACAGACAGGGATCTACAGATACGCAGTATTTT	CASNRQGSTDTQYF
NA	TRBV19	NA	TRBJ1-5	TGTGCCAGTAGTGCGGCGGCGCGCAATCAGCCCCAGCATTTT	CASSAAARNQPQHF
NA	TRBV10-3	TRBD1	TRBJ2-7	TGTGCCATCAGTCCGGGACAGGGGGCGAGGGAGCAGTACTTC	CAISPGQGAREQYF
NA	TRBV4-1	NA	TRBJ2-3	TGCGCCAGCAGCCCACCGTTACGGGTCCGGGCTACGCAGTATTTT	CASSPPLRVRATQYF
NA	TRBV7-3	NA	TRBJ2-3	TGTGCCAGCAGCTTAACAGGCGGGCTTGCAGATACGCAGTATTTT	CASSLTGGLADTQYF
NA	TRBV5-6	TRBD2	TRBJ2-7	TGTGCCAGCAGCCGGGGGGCCTACGAGCAGTACTTC	CASSRGAYEQYF
NA	TRBV13	TRBD2	TRBJ2-1	TGTGCCAGCAGCTCCAGTTTAGGACTAGCGGGAGAGAGAAATGAGCAGTTCTTC	CASSSSLGLAGERNEQFF
NA	TRBV11-2	NA	TRBJ1-2	TGTGCCAGCAGCTTGCACGGGCCCAACTATGGCTACACCTTC	CASSLHGPNYGYTF
NA	TRBV10-3	NA	TRBJ1-1	TGTGCCACAACGGGACACTCCGCCGACACTGAAGCTTTCTTT	CATTGHSADTEAFF
NA	TRBV11-2	TRBD2	TRBJ2-2	TGTGCCAGCAGCACCAGACGGACTAGCGGGGCGAACACCGGGGAGCTGTTTTTT	CASSTRRTSGANTGELFF
few	TRBV14	NA	TRBJ2-1	TGTGCCAGCAGCCAAGAGTGGCAGGCCAATGAGCAGTTCTTC	CASSQEWQANEQFF
NA	TRBV6-6	TRBD2	TRBJ2-5	TGTGCCAGCGCTCCACCTAGCGGGAGATCTCAAGAGACCCAGTACTTC	CASAPPSGRSQETQYF
NA	TRBV9	TRBD1	TRBJ2-7	TGTGCCAGCAGCCCAACGGACAGGGAGTCCTACGAGCAGTACTTC	CASSPTDRESYEQYF
NA	TRBV29-1	NA	TRBJ1-1	TGCAGCGTTGGGGCCACCCATGAAGCTTTCTTT	CSVGATHEAFF
NA	TRBV6-5	NA	TRBJ2-7	TGTGCCAGCAGCCCCGGCGCTACCTACGAGCAGTACTTC	CASSPGATYEQYF
NA	TRBV13	NA	TRBJ1-1	TGTGCCAGCAGCCCGGGGACTTCGGAGAACACTGAAGCTTTCTTT	CASSPGTSENTEAFF
NA	TRBV6-6	NA	TRBJ1-4	TGTGCCAGCAGCCGGGACCGCGCGGCTAATGAAAAACTGTTTTTT	CASSRDRAANEKLFF
few	TRBV6-5	NA	TRBJ1-5	TGTGCCAGCAGTCCCACCGGGCCCCATCAGCCCCAGCATTTT	CASSPTGPHQPQHF
NA	TRBV27	NA	TRBJ1-1	TGTGCCTCCAGACCAGGAATGGGGAACACTGAAGCTTTCTTT	CASRPGMGNTEAFF
NA	TRBV6-1	NA	TRBJ1-2	TGTGCCAGCAGACCAAGTGAAGGGGTCTATGGCTACACCTTC	CASRPSEGVYGYTF
once	TRBV6-6	TRBD2	TRBJ2-5	TGTGCCAGCAGTCCCGGGACTAGCGTACAAGAGACCCAGTACTTC	CASSPGTSVQETQYF
once	TRBV2	NA	TRBJ1-1	TGTGCCAGCAGTCTCCCGGGGGGGGCTGGGAACACTGAAGCTTTCTTT	CASSLPGGAGNTEAFF
NA	TRBV5-5	TRBD1	TRBJ2-7	TGTGCCAGCAGCCATCGGACAGGGATAATACAGAGTTACGAGCAGTACTTC	CASSHRTGIIQSYEQYF
NA	TRBV30	NA	TRBJ1-2	TGTGCCTGGAGTGTACAGGAAGCGGTGGGCTACACCTTC	CAWSVQEAVGYTF
NA	TRBV5-6	TRBD2	TRBJ2-1	TGTGCCAGCAGCTATGGACTAGGCAATGAGCAGTTCTTC	CASSYGLGNEQFF